This entry concerns a single TCR beta chain. Its cognate antigen is unknown. Other DNA sequences from this sample encode an identical CDR3 as well. Naive CD8 cells lacked CD45RO and underwent positive selection for CCR7, leaving out terminally differentiated effector memory CD45RA+ cells. The method was immunoSEQ multiplex PCR; TCRdb's version includes in-frame clones alone and lacks a portion of them. The table lists some 1,900,000 clones, roughly 94% of them singletons, with approximately 1.2% in the top ten. This sample was included in a study of shared clonotypes between healthy human individuals. Turning to the study itself: Each donor contributed plates that comprised three CD4 naive, three CD4 memory, two CD8 naive and one CD8 memory. Study-wide points: Depth of sequencing was expected to influence donor clonotype sharing.

The CDR3 covers 14 residues. Germline-derived CDR1 and CDR2 are SGHDT and YYEEEE. Germline trimming cut 0 bases from V and 8 bases from J; bases unmatched to any gene: 0. Material: naive CD8+ T cells sorted from blood. The rearrangement joins TRBV5-6 to TRBJ2-1, with 12 bases lining up with TRBD2. This sequence was found in a man aged 18 to 30 in good health. The CDR3 DNA reads as TGTGCCAGCAGCTTGGGACTAGCGGGAGATGAGCAGTTCTTC. The encoded protein is CASSLGLAGDEQFF.